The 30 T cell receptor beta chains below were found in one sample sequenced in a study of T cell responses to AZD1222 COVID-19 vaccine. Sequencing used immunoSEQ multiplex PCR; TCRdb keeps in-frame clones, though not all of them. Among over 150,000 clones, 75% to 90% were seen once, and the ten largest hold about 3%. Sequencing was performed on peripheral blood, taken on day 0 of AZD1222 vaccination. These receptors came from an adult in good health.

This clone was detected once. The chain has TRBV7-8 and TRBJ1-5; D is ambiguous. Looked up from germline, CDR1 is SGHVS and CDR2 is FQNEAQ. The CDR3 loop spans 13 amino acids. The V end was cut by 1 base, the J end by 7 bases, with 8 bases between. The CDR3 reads CASSLGVGQPQHF. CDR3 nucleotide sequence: TGTGCCAGCAGCTTAGGGGTGGGGCAGCCCCAGCATTTT.

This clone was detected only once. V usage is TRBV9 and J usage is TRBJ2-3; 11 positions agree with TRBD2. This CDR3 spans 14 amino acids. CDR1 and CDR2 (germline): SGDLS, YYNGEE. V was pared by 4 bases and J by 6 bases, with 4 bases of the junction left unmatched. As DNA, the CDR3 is TGTGCCAGCAGCTTGGGACTAGCGGCGGATACGCAGTATTTT. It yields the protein CASSLGLAADTQYF. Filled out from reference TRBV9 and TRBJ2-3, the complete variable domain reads DSGVTQTPKHLITATGQRVTLRCSPRSGDLSVYWYQQSLDQGLQFLIQYYNGEERAKGNILERFSAQQFPDLHSELNLSSLELGDSALYFCASSLGLAADTQYFGPGTRLTVL.

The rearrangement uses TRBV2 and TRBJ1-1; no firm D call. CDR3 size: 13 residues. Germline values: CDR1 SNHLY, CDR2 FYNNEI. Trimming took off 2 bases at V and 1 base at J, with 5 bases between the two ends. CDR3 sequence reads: CASSELPNTEAFF. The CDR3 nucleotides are TGTGCCAGCAGTGAATTACCGAACACTGAAGCTTTCTTT.

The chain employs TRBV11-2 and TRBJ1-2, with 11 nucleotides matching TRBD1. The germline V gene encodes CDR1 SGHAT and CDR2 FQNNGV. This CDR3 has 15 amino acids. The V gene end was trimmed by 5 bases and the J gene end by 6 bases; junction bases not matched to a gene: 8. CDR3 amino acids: CASSRRTGGGDGYTF. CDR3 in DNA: TGTGCCAGCAGCCGCCGGACAGGGGGCGGGGATGGCTACACCTTC.

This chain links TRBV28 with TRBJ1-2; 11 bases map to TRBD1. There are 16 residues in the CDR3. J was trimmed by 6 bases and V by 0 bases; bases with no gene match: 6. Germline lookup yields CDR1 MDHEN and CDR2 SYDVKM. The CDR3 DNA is TGTGCCAGCAGTTTATGGGACAGGGGGCGTGGGAATGGCTACACCTTC. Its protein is CASSLWDRGRGNGYTF.

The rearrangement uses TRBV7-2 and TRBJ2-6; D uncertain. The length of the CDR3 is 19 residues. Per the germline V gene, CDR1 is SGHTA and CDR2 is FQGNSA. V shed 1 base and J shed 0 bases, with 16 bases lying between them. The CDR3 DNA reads TGTGCCAGCAGCTTAGAGTTAACAAGCCCATACTCTGGGGCCAACGTCCTGACTTTC. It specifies CASSLELTSPYSGANVLTF. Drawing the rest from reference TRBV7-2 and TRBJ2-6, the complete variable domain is GAGVSQSPSNKVTEKGKDVELRCDPISGHTALYWYRQSLGQGLEFLIYFQGNSAPDKSGLPSDRFSAERTGGSVSTLTIQRTQQEDSAVYLCASSLELTSPYSGANVLTFGAGSRLTVL.

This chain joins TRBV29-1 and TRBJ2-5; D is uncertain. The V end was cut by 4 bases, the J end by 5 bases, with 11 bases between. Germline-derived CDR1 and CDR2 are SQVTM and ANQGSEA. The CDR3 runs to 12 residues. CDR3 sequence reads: CSVAAGIETQYF. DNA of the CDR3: TGCAGCGTTGCGGCAGGTATTGAGACCCAGTACTTC.

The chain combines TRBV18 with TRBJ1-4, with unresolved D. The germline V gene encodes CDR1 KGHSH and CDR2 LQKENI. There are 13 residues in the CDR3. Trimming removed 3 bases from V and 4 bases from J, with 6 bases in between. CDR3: CASSPGFNEKLFF. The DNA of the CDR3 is TGTGCCAGCTCACCCGGGTTTAATGAAAAACTGTTTTTT. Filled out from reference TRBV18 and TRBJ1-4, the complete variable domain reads NAGVMQNPRHLVRRRGQEARLRCSPMKGHSHVYWYRQLPEEGLKFMVYLQKENIIDESGMPKERFSAEFPKEGPSILRIQQVVRGDSAAYFCASSPGFNEKLFFGSGTQLSVL.

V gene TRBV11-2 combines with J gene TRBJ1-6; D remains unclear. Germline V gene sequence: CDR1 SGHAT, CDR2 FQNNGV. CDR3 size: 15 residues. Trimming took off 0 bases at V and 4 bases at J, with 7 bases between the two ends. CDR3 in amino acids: CASSLEFGYNSPLHF. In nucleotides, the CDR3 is TGTGCCAGCAGCTTAGAATTCGGTTATAATTCACCCCTCCACTTT. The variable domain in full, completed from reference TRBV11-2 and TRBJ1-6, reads EAGVAQSPRYKIIEKRQSVAFWCNPISGHATLYWYQQILGQGPKLLIQFQNNGVVDDSQLPKDRFSAERLKGVDSTLKIQPAKLEDSAVYLCASSLEFGYNSPLHFGNGTRLTVT.

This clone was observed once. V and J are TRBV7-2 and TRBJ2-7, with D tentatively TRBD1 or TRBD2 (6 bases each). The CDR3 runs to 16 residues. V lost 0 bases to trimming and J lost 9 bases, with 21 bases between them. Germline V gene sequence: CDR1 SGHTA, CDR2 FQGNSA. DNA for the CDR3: TGTGCCAGCAGCTTAGCGCTCGGAGGGGGTCAGGATGTGCAGTACTTC. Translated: CASSLALGGGQDVQYF. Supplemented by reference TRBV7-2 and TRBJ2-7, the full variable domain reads GAGVSQSPSNKVTEKGKDVELRCDPISGHTALYWYRQSLGQGLEFLIYFQGNSAPDKSGLPSDRFSAERTGGSVSTLTIQRTQQEDSAVYLCASSLALGGGQDVQYFGPGTRLTVT.

The CDR3 loop is CASSRGDSRLYGYTF. In DNA, the CDR3 is TGTGCCAGCAGCCGAGGAGACAGCCGCCTCTATGGCTACACCTTC. The J gene is TRBJ1-2, the V gene TRBV6-2 or TRBV6-3; TRBD1 might be the D (5 bases). Germline lookup yields CDR1 MNHEY and CDR2 SVGEGT. The V end lost 6 bases, the J end lost 4 bases, and 18 bases lay between the germline ends. This CDR3 region has 15 residues.

CDR3 amino acids: CASSRADSVLPTDGYTF. The CDR3 DNA sequence: TGTGCCAGCAGCCGGGCGGACTCCGTTCTTCCCACGGATGGCTACACCTTC. The V call is TRBV14, the J call TRBJ1-2, with D hard to call. Germline assignment: CDR1 SGHDN and CDR2 FVKESK. This CDR3 is 17 amino acids long. The V gene lost 4 bases and the J gene lost 6 bases, with 24 bases spanning the gap.

The CDR3 sequence is CASSLVRTGAGELFF. CDR3 in DNA: TGTGCCAGCAGCTTAGTCCGGACAGGGGCCGGGGAGCTGTTTTTT. This sequence joins TRBV7-8 and TRBJ2-2, with 9 bases that match TRBD1. CDR3 length: 15 amino acids. Germline CDR1 and CDR2: SGHVS and FQNEAQ. J lost 6 bases, V lost 1 base, and 3 bases had no gene match. The entire variable domain, with the rest obtained from reference TRBV7-8 and TRBJ2-2, is as follows: GAGVSQSPRYKVAKRGQDVALRCDPISGHVSLFWYQQALGQGPEFLTYFQNEAQLDKSGLPSDRFFAERPEGSVSTLKIQRTQQEDSAVYLCASSLVRTGAGELFFGEGSRLTVL.

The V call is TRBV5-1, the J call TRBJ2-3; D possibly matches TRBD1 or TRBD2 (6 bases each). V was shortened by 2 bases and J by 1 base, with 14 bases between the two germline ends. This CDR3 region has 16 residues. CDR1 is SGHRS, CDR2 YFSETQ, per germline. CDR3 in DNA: TGCGCCAGCAGCTTATCGGGGGCGCGGGGCACAGATACGCAGTATTTT. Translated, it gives CASSLSGARGTDTQYF.

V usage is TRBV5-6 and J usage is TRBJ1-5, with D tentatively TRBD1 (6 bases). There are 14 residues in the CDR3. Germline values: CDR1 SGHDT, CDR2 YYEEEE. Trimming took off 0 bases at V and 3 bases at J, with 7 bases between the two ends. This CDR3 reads CASSLGDTNQPQHF. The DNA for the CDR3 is TGTGCCAGCAGCTTGGGGGACACCAATCAGCCCCAGCATTTT.

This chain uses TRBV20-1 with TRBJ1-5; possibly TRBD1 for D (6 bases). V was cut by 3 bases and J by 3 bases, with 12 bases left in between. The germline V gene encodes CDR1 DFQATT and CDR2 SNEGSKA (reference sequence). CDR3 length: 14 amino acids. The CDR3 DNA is TGCAGTGCTAGTCCGGGACACGACAATCAGCCCCAGCATTTT. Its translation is CSASPGHDNQPQHF.

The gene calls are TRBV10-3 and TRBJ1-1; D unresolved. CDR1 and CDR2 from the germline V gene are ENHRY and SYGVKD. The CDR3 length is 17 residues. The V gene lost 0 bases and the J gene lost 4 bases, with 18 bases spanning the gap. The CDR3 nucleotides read TGTGCCATCAGTGAGTCGGCCAACCCAAAAATCGGCACTGAAGCTTTCTTT. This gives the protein CAISESANPKIGTEAFF.

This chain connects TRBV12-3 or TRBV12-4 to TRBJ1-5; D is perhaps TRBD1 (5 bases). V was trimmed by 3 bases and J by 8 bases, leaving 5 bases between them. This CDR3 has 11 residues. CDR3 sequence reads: CASSFREPQHF. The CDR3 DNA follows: TGTGCCAGCAGTTTCAGGGAGCCCCAGCATTTT.

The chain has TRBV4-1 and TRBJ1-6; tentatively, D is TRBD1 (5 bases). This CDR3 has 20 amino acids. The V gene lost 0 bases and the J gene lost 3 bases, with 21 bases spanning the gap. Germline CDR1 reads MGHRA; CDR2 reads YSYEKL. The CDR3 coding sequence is TGCGCCAGCAGCCAAGATTTGTACCGCGGACACCCCTTCTATAATTCACCCCTCCACTTT. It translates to CASSQDLYRGHPFYNSPLHF.

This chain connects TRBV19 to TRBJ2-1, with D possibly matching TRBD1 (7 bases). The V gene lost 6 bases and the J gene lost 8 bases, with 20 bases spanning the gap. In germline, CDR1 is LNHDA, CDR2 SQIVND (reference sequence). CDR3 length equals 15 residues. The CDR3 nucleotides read TGTGCCAGTAGCCCCCGACAGGGAGGTAGGGATGAGCAGTTCTTC. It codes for CASSPRQGGRDEQFF.

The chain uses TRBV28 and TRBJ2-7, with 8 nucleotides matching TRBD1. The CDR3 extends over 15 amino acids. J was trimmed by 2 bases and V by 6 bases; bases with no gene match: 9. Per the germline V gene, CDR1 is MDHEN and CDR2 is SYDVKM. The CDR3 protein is CASSLRTGITYEQYF. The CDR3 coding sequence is TGTGCCAGCAGCCTTAGGACAGGGATAACCTACGAGCAGTACTTC.

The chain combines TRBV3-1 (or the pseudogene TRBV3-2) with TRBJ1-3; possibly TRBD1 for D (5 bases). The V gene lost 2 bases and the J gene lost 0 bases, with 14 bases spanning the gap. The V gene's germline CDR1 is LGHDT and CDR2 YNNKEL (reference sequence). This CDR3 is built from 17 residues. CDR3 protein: CASSQYPTGDSGNTIYF. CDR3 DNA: TGTGCCAGCAGCCAATACCCGACGGGGGACTCTGGAAACACCATATATTTT.

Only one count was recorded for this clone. The CDR3 DNA sequence: TGTGCCAGCAGGCCGGGACAGGGTCTTAATGAGCAGTTCTTC. Amino acids: CASRPGQGLNEQFF. The genes are TRBV6-5 and TRBJ2-1; 9 bases line up with TRBD1. The CDR3 consists of 14 residues. V shed 6 bases and J 7 bases; nucleotides not matched to a gene: 7. In germline, CDR1 is MNHEY, CDR2 SVGAGI.

The CDR3 nucleotides read TGTGCCAGCAGCCAAGCATCCCTAGGGGCTGAAGCTTTCTTT. It encodes CASSQASLGAEAFF. V and J are TRBV14 and TRBJ1-1; perhaps TRBD1 as D (5 bases). Germline loops: CDR1 SGHDN, CDR2 FVKESK. Trimming stripped 1 base from V and 6 bases from J, with 12 bases between. The CDR3 contains 14 residues.

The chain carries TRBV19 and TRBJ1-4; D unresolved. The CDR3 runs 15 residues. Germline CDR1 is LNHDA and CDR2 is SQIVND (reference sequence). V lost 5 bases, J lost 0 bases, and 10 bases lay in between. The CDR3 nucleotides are TGTGCCAGTAGTGTCAGCGTTGCAACTAATGAAAAACTGTTTTTT. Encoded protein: CASSVSVATNEKLFF.

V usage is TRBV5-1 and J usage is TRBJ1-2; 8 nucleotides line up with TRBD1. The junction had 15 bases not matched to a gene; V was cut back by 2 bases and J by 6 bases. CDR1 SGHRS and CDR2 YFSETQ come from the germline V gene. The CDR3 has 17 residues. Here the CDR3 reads CASSFGDRGSLNHGYTF. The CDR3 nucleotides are TGCGCCAGCAGCTTCGGCGACAGGGGCTCCCTCAATCATGGCTACACCTTC.

The CDR3 DNA follows: TGCGCCAGCAGCTCGTACGGCCGGGACAGGTCTTACGAGCAGTACTTC. Protein: CASSSYGRDRSYEQYF. The chain joins TRBV5-1 to TRBJ2-7; 8 bases align to TRBD1. V was clipped by 3 bases and J by 4 bases; unmatched bases: 12. Germline CDR1 is SGHRS and CDR2 is YFSETQ. The CDR3 has 16 amino acids.

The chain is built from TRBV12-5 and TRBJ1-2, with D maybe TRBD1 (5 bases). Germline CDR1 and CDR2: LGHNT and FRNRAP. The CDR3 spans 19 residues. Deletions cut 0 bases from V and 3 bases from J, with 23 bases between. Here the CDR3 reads CASGLVNRKGWYGDYGYTF. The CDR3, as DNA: TGTGCTAGTGGTTTGGTAAATCGAAAGGGGTGGTATGGGGACTATGGCTACACCTTC.

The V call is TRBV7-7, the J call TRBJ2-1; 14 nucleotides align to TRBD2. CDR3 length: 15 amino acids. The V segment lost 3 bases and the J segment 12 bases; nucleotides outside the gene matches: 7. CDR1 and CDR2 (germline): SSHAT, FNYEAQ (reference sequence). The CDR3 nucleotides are TGTGCCAGCAGCTTGGGGACTAGCGGGAGCAGCGCGCAGTTCTTC. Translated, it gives CASSLGTSGSSAQFF.

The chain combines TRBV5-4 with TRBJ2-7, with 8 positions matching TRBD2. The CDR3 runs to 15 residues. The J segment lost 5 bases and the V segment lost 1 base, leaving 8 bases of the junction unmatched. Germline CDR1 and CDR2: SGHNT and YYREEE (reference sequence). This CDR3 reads CASSLFPREVNEQYF. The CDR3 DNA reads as TGTGCCAGCAGCTTGTTCCCGCGGGAGGTAAACGAGCAGTACTTC.